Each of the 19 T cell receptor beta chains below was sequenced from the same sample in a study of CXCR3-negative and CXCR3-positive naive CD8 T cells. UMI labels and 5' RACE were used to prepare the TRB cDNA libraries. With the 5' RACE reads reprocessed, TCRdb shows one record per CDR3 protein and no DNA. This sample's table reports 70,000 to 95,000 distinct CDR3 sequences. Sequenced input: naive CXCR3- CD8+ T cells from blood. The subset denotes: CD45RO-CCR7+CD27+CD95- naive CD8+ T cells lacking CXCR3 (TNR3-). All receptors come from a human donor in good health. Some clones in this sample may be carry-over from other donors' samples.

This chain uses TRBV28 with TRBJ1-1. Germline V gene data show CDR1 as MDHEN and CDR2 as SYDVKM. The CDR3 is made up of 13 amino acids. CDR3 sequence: CASSSMYYTEAFF.

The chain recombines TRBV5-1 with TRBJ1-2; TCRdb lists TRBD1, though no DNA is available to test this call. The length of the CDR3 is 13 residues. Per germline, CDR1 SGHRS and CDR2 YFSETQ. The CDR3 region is CASSLLGADGYTF.

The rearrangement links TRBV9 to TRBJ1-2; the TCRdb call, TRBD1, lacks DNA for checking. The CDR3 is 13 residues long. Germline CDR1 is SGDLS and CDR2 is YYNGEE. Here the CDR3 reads CASSARTGDGYTF.

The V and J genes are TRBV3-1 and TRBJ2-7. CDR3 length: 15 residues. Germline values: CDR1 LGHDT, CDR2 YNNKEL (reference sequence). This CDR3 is CASSQGSGMLYEQYF.

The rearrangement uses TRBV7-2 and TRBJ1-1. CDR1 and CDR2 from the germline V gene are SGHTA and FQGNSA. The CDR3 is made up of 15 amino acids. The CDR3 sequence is CASSQRHNGSTEAFF.

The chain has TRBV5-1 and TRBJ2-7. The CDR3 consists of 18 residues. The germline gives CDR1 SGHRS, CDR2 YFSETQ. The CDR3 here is CASSLEPGAQYRSYEQYF.

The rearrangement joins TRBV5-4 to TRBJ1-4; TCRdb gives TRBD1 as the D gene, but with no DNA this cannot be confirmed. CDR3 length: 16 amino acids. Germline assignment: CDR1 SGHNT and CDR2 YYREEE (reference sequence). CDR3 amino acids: CASSPWDRSTNEKLFF. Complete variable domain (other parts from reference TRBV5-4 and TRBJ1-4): ETGVTQSPTHLIKTRGQQVTLRCSSQSGHNTVSWYQQALGQGPQFIFQYYREEENGRGNFPPRFSGLQFPNYSSELNVNALELDDSALYLCASSPWDRSTNEKLFFGSGTQLSVL.

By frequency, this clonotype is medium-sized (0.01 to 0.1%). Here the CDR3 reads CASSWGTVVAKNIQYF. The chain combines TRBV28 with TRBJ2-4; TCRdb gives TRBD1 as the D gene, but with no DNA this cannot be confirmed. CDR1 and CDR2 (germline): MDHEN, SYDVKM. The CDR3 has 16 amino acids.

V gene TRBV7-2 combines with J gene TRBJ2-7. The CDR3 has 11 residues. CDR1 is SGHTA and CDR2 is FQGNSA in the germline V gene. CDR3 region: CASSQQLGQYF. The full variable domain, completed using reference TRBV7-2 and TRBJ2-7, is GAGVSQSPSNKVTEKGKDVELRCDPISGHTALYWYRQSLGQGLEFLIYFQGNSAPDKSGLPSDRFSAERTGGSVSTLTIQRTQQEDSAVYLCASSQQLGQYFGPGTRLTVT.

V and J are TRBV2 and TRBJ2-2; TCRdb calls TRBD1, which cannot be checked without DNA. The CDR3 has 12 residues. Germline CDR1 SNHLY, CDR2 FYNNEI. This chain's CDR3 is CATSQGTGELFF.

The CDR3 loop reads CASSQRTGTNSYEQYF. The chain links TRBV7-9 to TRBJ2-7; absent DNA, TCRdb's TRBD1 call cannot be checked. There are 16 residues in the CDR3. CDR1 SEHNR and CDR2 FQNEAQ come from the germline V gene (reference sequence).

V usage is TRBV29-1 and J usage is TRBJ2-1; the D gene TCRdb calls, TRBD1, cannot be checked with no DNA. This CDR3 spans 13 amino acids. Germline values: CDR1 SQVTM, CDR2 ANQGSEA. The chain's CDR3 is CSVIIRGENEQFF.

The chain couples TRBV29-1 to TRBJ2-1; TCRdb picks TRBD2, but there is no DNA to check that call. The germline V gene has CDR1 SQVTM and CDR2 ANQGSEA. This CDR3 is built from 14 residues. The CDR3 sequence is CSVVTTSGSDEQFF.

The CDR3 is CASSQAIPGTLYNEQFF. V gene TRBV7-3 combines with J gene TRBJ2-1; TCRdb picks TRBD1, but there is no DNA to check that call. The V gene's germline CDR1 is SGHTA and CDR2 FQGTGA. The CDR3 has 17 amino acids.

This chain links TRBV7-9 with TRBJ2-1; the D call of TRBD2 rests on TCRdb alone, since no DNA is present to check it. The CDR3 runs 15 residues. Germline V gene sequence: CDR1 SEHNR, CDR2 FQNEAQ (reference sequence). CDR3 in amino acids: CASSFRLAEFNEQFF. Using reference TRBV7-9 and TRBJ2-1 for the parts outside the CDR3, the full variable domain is DTGVSQNPRHKITKRGQNVTFRCDPISEHNRLYWYRQTLGQGPEFLTYFQNEAQLEKSRLLSDRFSAERPKGSFSTLEIQRTEQGDSAMYLCASSFRLAEFNEQFFGPGTRLTVL.

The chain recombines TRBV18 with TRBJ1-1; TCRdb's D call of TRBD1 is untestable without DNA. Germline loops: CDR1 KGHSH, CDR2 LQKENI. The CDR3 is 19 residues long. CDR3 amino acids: CASSPGTETTMALNTEAFF.

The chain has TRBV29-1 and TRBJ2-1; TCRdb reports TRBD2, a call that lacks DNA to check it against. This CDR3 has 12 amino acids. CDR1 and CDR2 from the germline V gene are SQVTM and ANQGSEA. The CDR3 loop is CSVGPSGNEQFF.

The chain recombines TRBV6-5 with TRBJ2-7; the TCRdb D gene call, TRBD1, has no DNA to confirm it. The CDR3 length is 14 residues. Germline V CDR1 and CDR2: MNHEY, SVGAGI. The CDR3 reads CASRSGQGAREQYF.

CDR3 sequence: CASSDYDNEQFF. V gene TRBV9 combines with J gene TRBJ2-1. Germline CDR1 and CDR2: SGDLS and YYNGEE. The CDR3 totals 12 residues.